This is a list of T cell receptor beta chains from one sample in a study of relationships among human T cell subsets. MiXCR was run by TCRdb on the multiplex PCR reads, yielding one entry per CDR3 protein. The table has approximately 15,000 distinct CDR3 sequences, about three fifths seen once; the top ten hold 30% to 35%. The sample taken for sequencing was total T cells sorted from blood. The source is a middle-aged man in good health. The CDR3 runs from the conserved cysteine through the conserved F or W. Each record gives: J gene, V gene, clone size, D gene, CDR3 DNA, CDR3 protein. D genes are given only for firm matches. Size is omitted from some rows. Given values are once, few, many or a class for expanded clones.

>TRBJ2-1|TRBV20-1|NA|TRBD2
TGCAGTGCAGATCGGACTAGCGGTAATGGGAATGAGCAGTTCTTC
CSADRTSGNGNEQFF
>TRBJ1-3|TRBV5-1|few|NA
TGCGCCAGCAGGCGGGAGGGCCCTGGAAACACCATATATTTT
CASRREGPGNTIYF
>TRBJ2-7|TRBV11-2|NA|NA
TGTGCCAGCAGCTTAGATTCGGGACGGTTCTCCTACGAGCAGTACTTC
CASSLDSGRFSYEQYF
>TRBJ1-1|TRBV10-2|NA|NA
TGCGCCAGCAGGGCACATTACTCATCCAACACTGAAGCTTTCTTT
CASRAHYSSNTEAFF
>TRBJ2-3|TRBV5-1|NA|NA
TGCGCCAGCAATAAAAGGGGAGATACGCAGTATTTT
CASNKRGDTQYF
>TRBJ1-3|TRBV12-3/TRBV12-4|NA|NA
TGTGCCAGCAGTTTAAATCGAGGGGTTGGAAACACCATATATTTT
CASSLNRGVGNTIYF
>TRBJ2-5|TRBV11-2|NA|NA
TGTGCCAGCAGCTTCCTAGGGGACGATCAAGAGACCCAGTACTTC
CASSFLGDDQETQYF
>TRBJ2-3|TRBV28|NA|NA
TGTGCCAGCAGTTTTGAGGGGGGAGGCCGCACAGATACGCAGTATTTT
CASSFEGGGRTDTQYF
>TRBJ2-1|TRBV19|NA|TRBD2
TGTGCCAGTAGTGTCTTACGCGGGGGGGCCCGGGAGCAGTTCTTC
CASSVLRGGAREQFF
>TRBJ2-5|TRBV5-1|NA|NA
TGCGCCAGCAGCTTGGTGGACACCCGTAACCGAGAGACCCAGTACTTC
CASSLVDTRNRETQYF
>TRBJ1-2|TRBV20-1|NA|NA
TGCAGTGCTCCCATCTACAAAATCGGTGGCTACACCTTC
CSAPIYKIGGYTF
>TRBJ2-3|TRBV7-9|NA|NA
TGTGCCAGCAGCTTCGACCCAGACCTAGATACGCAGTATTTT
CASSFDPDLDTQYF
>TRBJ1-4|TRBV28|NA|NA
TGTGCCAGCGCCAGCATTAATGAAAAACTGTTTTTT
CASASINEKLFF
>TRBJ2-1|TRBV6-5|NA|TRBD1
TGTGCCAGCAGACCGGGACAGGGTTCCTACAATGAGCAGTTCTTC
CASRPGQGSYNEQFF
>TRBJ2-6|TRBV5-5|once|NA
TGTGCCAGCAGTCCAGGTCACTCTGGGGCCAACGTCCTGACTTTC
CASSPGHSGANVLTF
>TRBJ2-1|TRBV6-4|NA|TRBD2
TGTGCCAGCAGTGACTCGATAGCGGGGGGGTACAATGAGCAGTTCTTC
CASSDSIAGGYNEQFF
>TRBJ2-1|TRBV7-9|few|NA
TGTGCCAGCAGCTTTAAGGGGACTGCCGGGGGGCCGACTGACAATGAGCAGTTCTTC
CASSFKGTAGGPTDNEQFF
>TRBJ1-6|TRBV28|medium-sized|NA
TGTGCCAGCAGTGAGGGACTTTCCGTCTCCTATAATTCACCCCTCCACTTT
CASSEGLSVSYNSPLHF
>TRBJ2-5|TRBV11-2|NA|NA
TGTGCCAGCAGCTCGGGGGACCGAACTTTGGAGACCCAGTACTTC
CASSSGDRTLETQYF
>TRBJ2-5|TRBV28|NA|TRBD1
TGTGCCAGCAGTCAGAACAGGGGGCGAGAGACCCAGTACTTC
CASSQNRGRETQYF
>TRBJ2-7|TRBV20-1|medium-sized|TRBD2
TGCAGTGTTCCGGGACTAGCGGGCCGTTACGAGCAGTACTTC
CSVPGLAGRYEQYF
>TRBJ2-3|TRBV30|NA|NA
TGTGCCTGGAGTGTACACGGCAGGGTCAGCACAGATACGCAGTATTTT
CAWSVHGRVSTDTQYF
>TRBJ2-5|TRBV20-1|NA|NA
TGCAGTGCTCACCGGCTCCAAGAGACCCAGTACTTC
CSAHRLQETQYF
>TRBJ2-7|TRBV29-1|NA|NA
TGCAGCGTTGAAGTCCCTAGCGACTACGAGCAGTACTTC
CSVEVPSDYEQYF
>TRBJ2-7|TRBV25-1|NA|NA
TGTGCCAGCAGAGGCAGCTCCTACGAGCAGTACTTC
CASRGSSYEQYF
>TRBJ2-3|TRBV12-3/TRBV12-4|NA|NA
TGTGCCAGCAGTTTGGGTTCTTCAAGATACGCGCAGTATTTT
CASSLGSSRYAQYF
>TRBJ2-5|TRBV5-1|NA|NA
TGCGCCAGCAGCCCAGGTGGATGGTTGGGCAGAGAGACCCAGTACTTC
CASSPGGWLGRETQYF
>TRBJ2-7|TRBV29-1|few|NA
TGCAGCGCGGGATTCTCCTACGAGCAGTACTTC
CSAGFSYEQYF
>TRBJ2-7|TRBV5-1|once|NA
TGCGCCAGCAGCTTGCCGGGAAGAGAGCAGTACTTC
CASSLPGREQYF
>TRBJ2-1|TRBV5-1|once|TRBD2
TGCGCCAGCAGCTTGGGAGCGGGGGGGCCGTATGAGCAGTTCTTC
CASSLGAGGPYEQFF
>TRBJ2-2|TRBV27|NA|NA
TGTGCCAGCAGTACTAGAACGAACACCGGGGAGCTGTTTTTT
CASSTRTNTGELFF
>TRBJ2-3|TRBV10-2|NA|NA
TGCGCCAGCAGTGAACCCCTTGTCTTTAGCACAGATACGCAGTATTTT
CASSEPLVFSTDTQYF
>TRBJ2-3|TRBV4-1|NA|NA
TGCGCCAGCAGCCAAGCCTGGGGGGCCGATCTCACAGATACGCAGTATTTT
CASSQAWGADLTDTQYF
>TRBJ1-4|TRBV27|NA|TRBD1
TGTGCCAGCAGTTTAAGGAGACAGGGTGGTGAAAAACTGTTTTTT
CASSLRRQGGEKLFF
>TRBJ2-7|TRBV30|NA|NA
TGTGCCTGGAGTAAGAACAGGGAACACGAGCAGTACTTC
CAWSKNREHEQYF
>TRBJ1-5|TRBV28|once|NA
TGTGCCAGCAGTTTGAATGGACCTTCGGGCAATCAGCCCCAGCATTTT
CASSLNGPSGNQPQHF
>TRBJ2-7|TRBV5-1|NA|NA
TGCGCCAGCAGCTTGGAGGTCAGGGGACTCAACGAGCAGTACTTC
CASSLEVRGLNEQYF
>TRBJ2-1|TRBV28|few|NA
TGTGCCAGCATCCAGGGGAGCTCCTACAATGAGCAGTTCTTC
CASIQGSSYNEQFF
>TRBJ1-1|TRBV12-3/TRBV12-4|NA|NA
TGTGCCAGCAGTCCAGGGGAAGGCACTGAAGCTTTCTTT
CASSPGEGTEAFF
>TRBJ2-1|TRBV10-3|NA|NA
TGTGCCATCAGCCATGATAATGGGCAGTTCTTC
CAISHDNGQFF
>TRBJ2-7|TRBV12-5|NA|TRBD1
TGTGCTAGTGGTTTGGACAGGGGTAACGAGCAGTACTTC
CASGLDRGNEQYF